These 32 T cell receptor beta chains originate from one sample sequenced in a study of cytomegalovirus exposure and HLA in healthy donors. Primers: 60 Vbeta forward and 13 Jbeta reverse. Assay: immunoSEQ multiplex PCR; the TCRdb copy retains only in-frame clones and omits some. The sample lists about 170,000 clones, around 80% occurring once. Sequencing was done on a sample of PBMCs. The receptors originated from a woman between 45 and 60 years old in good health and CMV-seropositive.

The rearrangement joins TRBV7-3 to TRBJ2-1, with 9 bases identical to TRBD2. This CDR3 contains 15 residues. Trimming removed 1 base from V and 7 bases from J; junction bases left unmatched: 5. The V gene's germline CDR1 is SGHTA and CDR2 FQGTGA. The CDR3 bases are TGTGCCAGCAGCTTAAGTAGCGGGAGTATGAATGAGCAGTTCTTC. Protein product: CASSLSSGSMNEQFF.

This rearrangement joins TRBV29-1 to TRBJ2-1; the D is unclear. This CDR3 contains 12 residues. Germline V gene sequence: CDR1 SQVTM, CDR2 ANQGSEA. The V gene lost 4 bases and the J gene lost 5 bases, with 9 bases spanning the gap. CDR3 nucleotide sequence: TGCAGCGTTGTTGGCAACCACAATGAGCAGTTCTTC. Encoded protein: CSVVGNHNEQFF.

This clone turned up a few times. The V call is TRBV6-5, the J call TRBJ1-1; TRBD1 agrees at 9 bases. V lost 6 bases, J lost 0 bases, and 5 bases stayed unmatched. Germline loops: CDR1 MNHEY, CDR2 SVGAGI. This CDR3 region has 15 residues. The CDR3 is CASSSRDRVNTEAFF. The CDR3 nucleotides read TGTGCCAGCAGCTCCCGGGACAGGGTGAACACTGAAGCTTTCTTT.

The chain uses TRBV9 and TRBJ2-5, with 10 bases lining up with TRBD2. The CDR3 sequence is 17 residues long. Germline assignment: CDR1 SGDLS and CDR2 YYNGEE. V was clipped by 7 bases and J by 1 base; unmatched bases: 13. The chain's CDR3 is CASSPTSGLATQETQYF. The CDR3 DNA is TGTGCCAGCTCTCCAACCTCGGGACTAGCGACCCAAGAGACCCAGTACTTC.

The chain employs TRBV5-1 and TRBJ2-5, with 7 bases lining up with TRBD1. Germline V gene sequence: CDR1 SGHRS, CDR2 YFSETQ. The V and J ends lost 4 bases and 4 bases, in that order; junction bases with no gene match: 10. The CDR3 is 15 amino acids. CDR3 loop: CASSINRQGGETQYF. Written as DNA, the CDR3 is TGCGCCAGCAGCATCAACAGACAGGGTGGAGAGACCCAGTACTTC.

V usage is TRBV29-1 and J usage is TRBJ2-2; a weak D match, TRBD2 (5 bases). Germline V gene lookup returns CDR1 SQVTM and CDR2 ANQGSEA. Trimming removed 4 bases at V and 6 bases at J, with 15 bases between. The CDR3 has 14 residues. The CDR3 DNA reads TGCAGCGTTGGGGCGGAGGAGGACCCCGGGGAGCTGTTTTTT. Translated: CSVGAEEDPGELFF.

This rearrangement joins TRBV10-3 to TRBJ1-5; possible D gene TRBD1, 5 bases. The CDR3 runs 13 residues. Trimming left V 4 bases short and J 6 bases short, with 10 bases between. The germline CDR1 and CDR2 sequences are ENHRY and SYGVKD. CDR3 coding DNA: TGTGCCATCAGTGGGGGGGTGGCTCAGCCCCAGCATTTT. Amino acids: CAISGGVAQPQHF.

The chain has TRBV4-3 and TRBJ1-2, with 7 nucleotides matching TRBD1. Trimming at V came to 1 base and at J to 8 bases, leaving 19 bases not matched to a gene. The germline V gene has CDR1 LGHNA and CDR2 YSLEER. This CDR3 has 18 residues. In nucleotides, the CDR3 is TGCGCCAGCAGCCAAGCTCCAGCCCTAGACAGGGTAGCTGGGGGCTACACCTTC. Translation gives CASSQAPALDRVAGGYTF.

The chain employs TRBV6-5 and TRBJ2-1; weak D call: TRBD2 (5 bases). CDR3 length equals 16 residues. V lost 2 bases to trimming and J lost 0 bases, with 11 bases between them. Germline CDR1 reads MNHEY; CDR2 reads SVGAGI. The CDR3 spells CASSYLSDPSYNEQFF. The CDR3 DNA is TGTGCCAGCAGTTACCTTAGCGACCCCTCCTACAATGAGCAGTTCTTC.

V and J are TRBV5-1 and TRBJ2-7, with D perhaps matching TRBD2 (5 bases). The CDR3 loop spans 14 amino acids. Germline-derived CDR1 and CDR2 are SGHRS and YFSETQ. V was shortened by 4 bases and J by 2 bases, with 13 bases between the two germline ends. The CDR3 loop is CASSTTTGTYEQYF. The CDR3 DNA reads as TGCGCCAGCAGCACCACGACGGGGACCTACGAGCAGTACTTC.

This clone was seen a single time. The chain combines TRBV9 with TRBJ1-1, with D perhaps TRBD1 (6 bases). CDR1 is SGDLS, CDR2 YYNGEE, per germline. The CDR3 is 16 residues long. V was shortened by 3 bases and J by 1 base, with 16 bases between the two germline ends. As DNA, the CDR3 is TGTGCCAGCAGCGCCAGGGGTGGGGATAAGAACACTGAAGCTTTCTTT. Translation: CASSARGGDKNTEAFF.

This rearrangement joins TRBV18 to TRBJ1-1; the match to TRBD1 covers 12 bases. Germline lookup yields CDR1 KGHSH and CDR2 LQKENI. V lost 6 bases to trimming and J lost 4 bases; unmatched junction nucleotides: 9. The CDR3 contains 16 residues. CDR3 region: CASSPGTGGKGTEAFF. CDR3 in DNA: TGTGCCAGCTCCCCTGGGACAGGGGGCAAGGGCACTGAAGCTTTCTTT.

V gene TRBV29-1 combines with J gene TRBJ1-2; maybe TRBD1 (6 bases). V was cut by 3 bases and J by 3 bases, with 11 bases left in between. The germline gives CDR1 SQVTM, CDR2 ANQGSEA. This CDR3 region has 13 residues. CDR3 in amino acids: CSVDSEGDYGYTF. CDR3 DNA sequence: TGCAGCGTTGACAGTGAGGGGGACTATGGCTACACCTTC.

The V call is TRBV28, the J call TRBJ2-5; D ambiguous. Germline loops: CDR1 MDHEN, CDR2 SYDVKM. Trimming cost V 6 bases and J 3 bases, with 14 bases left between them. The CDR3 totals 14 residues. The CDR3 region has the DNA TGTGCCAGCAGCCGTACCGTGGGCAAAGAGACCCAGTACTTC. It codes for CASSRTVGKETQYF.

Comments on this clone: Sequence at one end of the junction differs from germline and may be a read error. The CDR3 is CASSRTQGGENYGYTF. Written as DNA, the CDR3 is TGTGCTAGCAGCCGAACCCAGGGAGGGGAGAACTATGGCTACACCTTC. This chain connects TRBV7-7 to TRBJ1-2, with D perhaps matching TRBD1 (5 bases). The CDR3 covers 16 residues. Germline CDR1 reads SSHAT; CDR2 reads FNYEAQ (reference sequence).

In DNA form, the CDR3 reads TGTGCCAGTAGTTTCGACGGAGACTATGGCTACACCTTC. This sequence encodes CASSFDGDYGYTF. V usage is TRBV19 and J usage is TRBJ1-2, with D hard to call. Germline V lookup: CDR1 LNHDA, CDR2 SQIVND (reference sequence). The CDR3 covers 13 residues. V was cut by 5 bases and J by 3 bases, with 10 bases left in between.

The chain couples TRBV11-3 to TRBJ1-5; 10 nucleotides match TRBD1. Germline trimming cut 6 bases from V and 2 bases from J; bases unmatched to any gene: 7. CDR1 and CDR2 from the germline V gene are SGHNT and YENEEA. The CDR3 totals 16 residues. The DNA for the CDR3 is TGTGCCAGCAGGCGACAGGGGGCGCGTGGCAATCAGCCCCAGCATTTT. This sequence encodes CASRRQGARGNQPQHF.

The rearrangement links TRBV7-2 to TRBJ2-7; 10 nucleotides line up with TRBD2. Germline values: CDR1 SGHTA, CDR2 FQGNSA. CDR3 size: 16 residues. V gave up 3 bases and J gave up 3 bases; unmatched junction bases: 8. DNA of the CDR3: TGTGCCAGCAGCTTTGCCGCGGGACTAGCGATCTACGAGCAGTACTTC. Protein sequence: CASSFAAGLAIYEQYF.

Concerning this clone: The same CDR3 can be traced to other DNA sequences in this sample. V usage is TRBV4-1 and J usage is TRBJ2-1; 9 bases are a match to TRBD2. CDR1 is MGHRA and CDR2 is YSYEKL in the germline V gene. This CDR3 is built from 15 residues. After removal of 3 bases from V and 1 base from J, the junction contained 1 base not matched to a gene. CDR3 residues: CASSQRGGSYNEQFF. The CDR3, as DNA: TGCGCCAGCAGCCAGCGGGGGGGATCCTACAATGAGCAGTTCTTC.

This clone has just a few counts. This chain connects TRBV5-1 to TRBJ1-2; no reliable D call. Germline lookup yields CDR1 SGHRS and CDR2 YFSETQ. The CDR3 is 13 amino acids. Trimming shortened V by 0 bases and J by 7 bases, and 10 bases separated the two germline ends. As DNA, the CDR3 is TGCGCCAGCAGCTTGGAGTCTCCCGGTGGCTACACCTTC. Translated, it gives CASSLESPGGYTF.

The CDR3 loop is CASSLSGGWTEAFF. The CDR3 DNA is TGTGCCAGCAGTTTATCCGGGGGGTGGACTGAAGCTTTCTTT. The genes are TRBV28 and TRBJ1-1, with a possible D match to TRBD1 (5 bases). Trimming took 1 base from V and 5 from J, leaving 11 bases between them. Germline CDR1 reads MDHEN; CDR2 reads SYDVKM. This CDR3 has 14 amino acids.

V gene TRBV30 combines with J gene TRBJ1-5, with D maybe TRBD1 (5 bases). Between the trimmed V and J ends, which lost 1 base and 1 base, there was a span of 14 bases. There are 16 residues in the CDR3. Germline lookup yields CDR1 GTSNPN and CDR2 SVGIG (reference sequence). As DNA, the CDR3 is TGTGCCTGGAGTGGGGTCGGGGGACTGAGCAATCAGCCCCAGCATTTT. It is translated as CAWSGVGGLSNQPQHF. Complete variable domain (other parts from reference TRBV30 and TRBJ1-5): SQTIHQWPATLVQPVGSPLSLECTVEGTSNPNLYWYRQAAGRGLQLLFYSVGIGQISSEVPQNLSASRPQDRQFILSSKKLLLSDSGFYLCAWSGVGGLSNQPQHFGDGTRLSIL.

The V and J genes are TRBV10-2 and TRBJ1-2, with 9 bases matching TRBD1. Trimming took 8 bases from V and 5 from J; bases not matched to a gene: 3. This CDR3 spans 12 amino acids. Germline lookup yields CDR1 WSHSY and CDR2 SAAADI. CDR3 coding DNA: TGCGCCAGCGGAGACAGGGGGTATGGCTACACCTTC. Residues: CASGDRGYGYTF.

This clone was detected only a few times. This chain links TRBV5-1 with TRBJ2-5; 12 bases map to TRBD2. J was trimmed by 5 bases and V by 2 bases; bases with no gene match: 10. This CDR3 is built from 17 residues. Germline CDR1 reads SGHRS; CDR2 reads YFSETQ. The CDR3 reads CASSFGPTSGGRETQYF. The CDR3 bases are TGCGCCAGCAGCTTTGGTCCGACTAGCGGGGGTCGTGAGACCCAGTACTTC.

The table lists this clone with a few counts. The V and J genes are TRBV11-2 and TRBJ2-3, with 7 bases matching TRBD2. V shed 0 bases, J shed 5 bases, and the junction held 8 bases outside the gene matches. This CDR3 contains 16 residues. The germline V gene encodes CDR1 SGHAT and CDR2 FQNNGV. CDR3 amino acids: CASSLDGRLAVDTQYF. The CDR3, as DNA: TGTGCCAGCAGCTTAGACGGGAGGCTAGCGGTAGATACGCAGTATTTT.

The chain carries TRBV2 and TRBJ1-2; 8 bases are a match to TRBD1. CDR1 is SNHLY and CDR2 is FYNNEI in the germline V gene. The CDR3 runs 14 residues. V was clipped by 4 bases and J by 4 bases; unmatched bases: 5. CDR3 protein: CASSAGQGSYGYTF. Written as DNA, the CDR3 is TGTGCCAGCAGTGCCGGACAGGGTTCCTATGGCTACACCTTC.

CDR3 nucleotide sequence: TGTGCCAGCAGTAAATCCCGAGGAGACCAGCCCCAGCATTTT. This translates into CASSKSRGDQPQHF. The V and J genes are TRBV6-5 and TRBJ1-5; D uncertain. Germline V lookup: CDR1 MNHEY, CDR2 SVGAGI. The V and J ends lost 5 bases and 7 bases respectively, with 15 bases between them. This CDR3 has 14 residues.

The chain combines TRBV6-1 with TRBJ2-1, with TRBD1 matching 7 bases. Per the germline V gene, CDR1 is MNHNS and CDR2 is SASEGT. The CDR3 loop spans 15 amino acids. J lost 0 bases, V lost 6 bases, and 5 bases had no gene match. CDR3 in DNA: TGTGCCAGCAGCCCGGGACAGAGCTCCTACAATGAGCAGTTCTTC. As protein: CASSPGQSSYNEQFF.

The V gene is TRBV23-1, the J gene TRBJ1-5, with D perhaps matching TRBD1 (6 bases). TRBV23-1 is marked as an open reading frame, function uncertain. The CDR3 length is 18 residues. The V end was cut by 0 bases, the J end by 0 bases, with 15 bases between. The CDR3 sequence is CASSQSSGTLYSNQPQHF. The CDR3 nucleotides read TGCGCCAGCAGTCAATCGTCCGGGACACTGTATAGCAATCAGCCCCAGCATTTT.

The chain has TRBV5-6 and TRBJ2-5, with TRBD1 matching over 9 bases. The V segment lost 1 base and the J segment 3 bases; nucleotides outside the gene matches: 10. Germline V CDR1 and CDR2: SGHDT, YYEEEE. The CDR3 totals 17 residues. The CDR3, as DNA: TGTGCCAGCAGCTTGTGGTCGGGGGGACAGGGAGAAGAGACCCAGTACTTC. It specifies CASSLWSGGQGEETQYF.

The rearrangement uses TRBV27 and TRBJ2-3; 12 positions match TRBD2. The CDR3 runs 19 residues. The V segment lost 3 bases and the J segment 3 bases; nucleotides outside the gene matches: 13. Germline CDR1 reads MNHEY; CDR2 reads SMNVEV (reference sequence). CDR3 sequence (DNA): TGTGCCAGCAGTTTTTCCCCGCTGCTAGCGGGGGGGCCTACAGATACGCAGTATTTT. This encodes CASSFSPLLAGGPTDTQYF.

The chain joins TRBV28 to TRBJ2-7, with D possibly TRBD1 on 5 matching bases. The CDR3 is 16 residues long. In germline, CDR1 is MDHEN, CDR2 SYDVKM. V dropped 6 bases and J dropped 3 bases, with 21 bases sitting between them. CDR3 region: CASRGAGWGQNYEQYF. CDR3 DNA sequence: TGTGCCAGCAGAGGGGCTGGGTGGGGCCAAAACTACGAGCAGTACTTC.